Following are 21 T cell receptor beta chains from one sample sequenced in a study of read filtering for tumor transcriptome and immune sequencing. This library used around 400 ng RNA and molecular barcoded adaptors spanning alpha/delta and beta/gamma chains. TCRdb processed the reads anew with MiXCR; each CDR3 protein has one entry. The sample carries 40,000 or so distinct CDR3 sequences, roughly an eighth recorded once. What was sequenced was a population of CD138-negative cells sorted from bone marrow. These TCRs come from a donor at least 40 years old with multiple myeloma.

This clonotype showed up just a few times. A single base separates this from a much larger clone, so it may be a read error. The chain carries TRBV11-2 and TRBJ2-7, with D unresolved. CDR3 length equals 13 residues. The V and J ends lost 5 bases and 2 bases respectively, with 10 bases between them. Germline CDR1 reads SGHAT; CDR2 reads FQNNGV. The CDR3 DNA sequence: TGTGCCAGCAGCCTCGGGCTTCCCTACGAGCAGTACTTC. It codes for CASSLGLPYEQYF.

This clonotype was picked up many times. The chain uses TRBV11-2 and TRBJ2-1; possibly TRBD1 or TRBD2 for D (5 bases each). The V gene lost 0 bases and the J gene lost 4 bases, with 19 bases spanning the gap. The CDR3 sequence is 18 residues long. The V gene's germline CDR1 is SGHAT and CDR2 FQNNGV. The CDR3 sequence: CASSLDRGRPSGYNEQFF. In DNA, the CDR3 is TGTGCCAGCAGCTTAGATCGGGGACGCCCTTCTGGGTACAATGAGCAGTTCTTC.

This clonotype was seen repeatedly, ten times or more. The V and J genes are TRBV5-5 and TRBJ2-6; possible D gene TRBD1, 6 bases. Trimming removed 2 bases from V and 1 base from J, with 13 bases in between. From germline, CDR1 is SGHKS and CDR2 YYEKEE (reference sequence). CDR3 length equals 17 residues. CDR3 DNA sequence: TGTGCCAGCAGCTTTGGTGGGACACTTTCTGGGGCCAACGTCCTGACTTTC. It translates to CASSFGGTLSGANVLTF.

This clonotype was observed at least ten times. The genes are TRBV7-2 and TRBJ2-3, with 14 positions matching TRBD2. From germline, CDR1 is SGHTA and CDR2 FQGNSA. V lost 1 base and J lost 6; bases outside the gene matches: 6. The CDR3 covers 17 residues. In nucleotides, the CDR3 is TGTGCCAGCAGCTTAGTTGGGACTAGCGGGAGTCCGGATACGCAGTATTTT. It codes for CASSLVGTSGSPDTQYF.

This clonotype came up many times. The CDR3 protein is CASSYGPPNTEAFF. The CDR3, as DNA: TGCGCCAGCAGTTACGGGCCTCCGAACACTGAAGCTTTCTTT. The chain has TRBV5-1 and TRBJ1-1, with unresolved D. Germline V CDR1 and CDR2: SGHRS, YFSETQ. The CDR3 runs to 14 residues. V lost 5 bases and J 1 base, leaving 12 bases between the germline ends.

The rearrangement uses TRBV7-9 and TRBJ2-5; D is uncertain. The CDR3 sequence is 16 residues long. Trimming left V 2 bases short and J 5 bases short, with 18 bases between. Germline values: CDR1 SEHNR, CDR2 FQNEAQ (reference sequence). CDR3 amino acids: CASSLSETATGETQYF. For the CDR3, the DNA is TGTGCCAGCAGCTTAAGTGAGACCGCCACTGGTGAGACCCAGTACTTC.

This clonotype was found many times. The chain uses TRBV7-8 and TRBJ1-4; weak D call: TRBD1 (5 bases). Trimming pared 1 base from V and 10 bases from J, leaving 19 bases between. CDR3 size: 16 residues. Germline V gene lookup returns CDR1 SGHVS and CDR2 FQNEAQ. CDR3 protein: CASSLELAGQSGKLFF. Written as DNA, the CDR3 is TGTGCCAGCAGCTTAGAATTGGCAGGGCAGTCTGGAAAACTGTTTTTT.

For this clonotype: In this CDR3 the conserved last residue, phenylalanine or tryptophan, is missing, so a read error is likely. V and J are TRBV10-3 and TRBJ1-5; D unclear. V lost 4 bases and J lost 0, with 10 bases in between. The CDR3 length is 15 residues. Germline CDR1 is ENHRY and CDR2 is SYGVKD. This CDR3 is CAISGGENSNQPQHL. CDR3 DNA sequence: TGTGCCATCAGTGGTGGGGAAAATAGCAATCAGCCCCAGCATCTT.

This clonotype has a count of ten or more. This chain links TRBV28 with TRBJ2-1; TRBD1 agrees at 8 bases. Germline trimming cut 7 bases from V and 5 bases from J; bases unmatched to any gene: 4. CDR1 MDHEN and CDR2 SYDVKM come from the germline V gene. This CDR3 comprises 13 residues. The CDR3 region has the DNA TGTGCCAGCACCGGGACAGGAAACAATGAGCAGTTCTTC. Protein: CASTGTGNNEQFF. Together with reference TRBV28 and TRBJ2-1, the CDR3 gives the full variable domain: DVKVTQSSRYLVKRTGEKVFLECVQDMDHENMFWYRQDPGLGLRLIYFSYDVKMKEKGDIPEGYSVSREKKERFSLILESASTNQTSMYLCASTGTGNNEQFFGPGTRLTVL.

This sequence joins TRBV19 and TRBJ2-7; no reliable D call. Germline values: CDR1 LNHDA, CDR2 SQIVND (reference sequence). The V end was cut by 4 bases, the J end by 3 bases, with 13 bases between. The CDR3 runs to 14 residues. CDR3 protein: CASSTPGRNYEQYF. For the CDR3, the DNA is TGTGCCAGTAGTACGCCAGGTCGAAACTACGAGCAGTACTTC.

This clonotype was counted many times. V and J are TRBV30 and TRBJ2-3; TRBD1 or TRBD2 may be the D gene (5 bases each). CDR3 length: 14 amino acids. The ends were cut back, 5 bases at V and 0 bases at J, with 12 bases in the middle. Germline V gene lookup returns CDR1 GTSNPN and CDR2 SVGIG (reference sequence). CDR3 amino acids: CAWARRDSTDTQYF. CDR3 nucleotides: TGTGCCTGGGCCCGCCGGGACAGCACAGATACGCAGTATTTT. Drawing the rest from reference TRBV30 and TRBJ2-3, the complete variable domain is SQTIHQWPATLVQPVGSPLSLECTVEGTSNPNLYWYRQAAGRGLQLLFYSVGIGQISSEVPQNLSASRPQDRQFILSSKKLLLSDSGFYLCAWARRDSTDTQYFGPGTRLTVL.

Ten or more counts support this clonotype. This sequence joins TRBV28 and TRBJ2-6, with D unresolved. The CDR3 loop spans 15 amino acids. V gave up 1 base and J gave up 0 bases, with 4 bases separating them. The germline V gene encodes CDR1 MDHEN and CDR2 SYDVKM. The CDR3 reads CASSLYDSGANVLTF. CDR3 bases: TGTGCCAGCAGTTTATACGACTCTGGGGCCAACGTCCTGACTTTC.

At least ten counts were recorded for this clonotype. V gene TRBV28 combines with J gene TRBJ2-5; D perhaps matches TRBD1 (5 bases). With 6 bases removed from V and 3 bases from J, the gap between germline ends came to 26 bases. The V gene's germline CDR1 is MDHEN and CDR2 SYDVKM. The CDR3 contains 18 residues. The CDR3 DNA reads as TGTGCCAGCAGCCCTTTCGGTGGACCCAGTAAGGGGAAAGAGACCCAGTACTTC. Its translation is CASSPFGGPSKGKETQYF.

This clonotype appeared many times. The CDR3 reads CASSLTASNEQFF. CDR3 DNA sequence: TGTGCCAGCAGCTTAACCGCCTCGAATGAGCAGTTCTTC. This chain links TRBV7-3 with TRBJ2-1; D remains unclear. This CDR3 spans 13 amino acids. Germline CDR1 is SGHTA and CDR2 is FQGTGA. Trimming pared 0 bases from V and 7 bases from J, leaving 7 bases between.

This clonotype was counted ten times or more. The rearrangement links TRBV10-2 to TRBJ2-1, with TRBD2 matching over 8 bases. Germline lookup yields CDR1 WSHSY and CDR2 SAAADI. The trim removed 0 bases at V and 10 bases at J, leaving 8 bases unmatched. The CDR3 is made up of 15 amino acids. As DNA, the CDR3 is TGCGCCAGCAGTGAGTCTAGCGGGATTCTTGGGGAGCAGTTCTTC. Its protein is CASSESSGILGEQFF.

This clonotype was seen ten or more times. The gene calls are TRBV30 and TRBJ2-7; 8 positions agree with TRBD2. J lost 7 bases, V lost 7 bases, and 15 bases had no gene match. The CDR3 totals 14 residues. In germline, CDR1 is GTSNPN, CDR2 SVGIG (reference sequence). CDR3 bases: TGTGCCTCGTTGTCAGGAGCGGGAGTTGGGGAGCAGTACTTC. It encodes CASLSGAGVGEQYF.

In its sample, this clonotype is medium-sized. In DNA, the CDR3 is TGCAGTGGGGGGGATCTGACCTTGGGAGCTTTCTTT. Translation gives CSGGDLTLGAFF. The V call is TRBV29-1, the J call TRBJ1-1; tentative D call: TRBD1 (5 bases). The germline V gene has CDR1 SQVTM and CDR2 ANQGSEA. This CDR3 has 12 amino acids.

The chain is built from TRBV29-1 and TRBJ2-1, with D hard to call. This CDR3 is 12 amino acids long. Germline lookup yields CDR1 SQVTM and CDR2 ANQGSEA. Trimming removed 1 base from V and 5 bases from J, with 6 bases in between. The CDR3, as DNA: TGCAGCGTTGAAGGAACCGACAATGAGCAGTTCTTC. Its protein product is CSVEGTDNEQFF.

The table lists this clonotype with a few counts. A junction end diverges from the germline sequence, so it may reflect a read error. CDR3 in amino acids: CASSEDGQNNQPQHF. DNA of the CDR3: TGTGCCAGCAGCGAAGACGGACAGAACAATCAGCCCCAGCATTTT. The chain links TRBV2 to TRBJ1-5, with D tentatively TRBD1 (6 bases). CDR3 length: 15 amino acids. Germline V lookup: CDR1 SNHLY, CDR2 FYNNEI.

Note on this clonotype: A much larger clone is a single base away; this may be a read error. This chain links TRBV6-2 or TRBV6-3 with TRBJ2-3; 10 nucleotides line up with TRBD2. The germline gives CDR1 MNHEY, CDR2 SVGEGT. The CDR3 has 14 amino acids. CDR3 nucleotides: TGTGCCAGCGGTTACCATAGCGGGAGGGATACGCAGTATTTT. Protein sequence: CASGYHSGRDTQYF.

There are many counts of this clonotype. This sequence joins TRBV3-1 and TRBJ1-1, with a possible D match to TRBD1 (6 bases). Trimming pared 2 bases from V and 8 bases from J, leaving 15 bases between. The CDR3 contains 14 residues. From germline, CDR1 is LGHDT and CDR2 YNNKEL (reference sequence). CDR3: CASSQRDTAGEAFF. DNA for the CDR3: TGTGCCAGCAGCCAACGGGACACAGCAGGGGAAGCTTTCTTT.